The T cell receptor (beta chain) described here comes from a study of shared T cell receptors in the human thymus. Per germline, CDR1 ENHRY and CDR2 SYGVKD. The CDR3 length is 16 residues. Trimming left V 5 bases short and J 7 bases short, with 23 bases between. The table came from immunoSEQ multiplex PCR; TCRdb's copy has only in-frame clones and leaves some out. This sample yields roughly 710,000 clones, of which approximately 85% are seen a single time; about 0.011% belongs to the top ten. Another study also made use of these data, one on human thymus T cells. Turning to that study: Resections from corrective heart surgery supplied the thymus tissue. Among thymic and blood repertoires, usage of V and J genes appeared biased.

The TCR originated in a girl under two years old with a congenital heart defect. Material: thymocytes. The V and J genes are TRBV10-3 and TRBJ1-2, with D perhaps TRBD1 (6 bases). The CDR3 DNA sequence: TGTGCCATCAGTTCCCAGCATCCAGGGGAATTAAGTGGCTACACCTTC. Amino acids: CAISSQHPGELSGYTF.